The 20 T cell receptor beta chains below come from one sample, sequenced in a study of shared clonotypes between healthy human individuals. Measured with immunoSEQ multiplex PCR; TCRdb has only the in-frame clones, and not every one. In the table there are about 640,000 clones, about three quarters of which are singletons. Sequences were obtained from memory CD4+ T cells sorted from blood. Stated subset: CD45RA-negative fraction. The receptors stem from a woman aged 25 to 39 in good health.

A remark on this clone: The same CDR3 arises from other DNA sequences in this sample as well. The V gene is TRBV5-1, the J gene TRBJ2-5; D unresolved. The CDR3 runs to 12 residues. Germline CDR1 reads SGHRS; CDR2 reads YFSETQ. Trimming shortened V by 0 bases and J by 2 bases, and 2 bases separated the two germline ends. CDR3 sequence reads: CASSLEQETQYF. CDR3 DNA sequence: TGCGCCAGCAGCTTGGAGCAAGAGACCCAGTACTTC. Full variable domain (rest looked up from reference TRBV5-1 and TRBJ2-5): KAGVTQTPRYLIKTRGQQVTLSCSPISGHRSVSWYQQTPGQGLQFLFEYFSETQRNKGNFPGRFSGRQFSNSRSEMNVSTLELGDSALYLCASSLEQETQYFGPGTRLLVL.

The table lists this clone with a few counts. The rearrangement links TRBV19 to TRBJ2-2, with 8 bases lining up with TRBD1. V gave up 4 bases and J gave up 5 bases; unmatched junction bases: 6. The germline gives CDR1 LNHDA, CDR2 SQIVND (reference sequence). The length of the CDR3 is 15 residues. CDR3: CASSRRTGYTGELFF. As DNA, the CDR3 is TGTGCCAGTAGTAGGCGGACAGGGTATACCGGGGAGCTGTTTTTT. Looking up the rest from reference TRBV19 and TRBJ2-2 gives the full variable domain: DGGITQSPKYLFRKEGQNVTLSCEQNLNHDAMYWYRQDPGQGLRLIYYSQIVNDFQKGDIAEGYSVSREKKESFPLTVTSAQKNPTAFYLCASSRRTGYTGELFFGEGSRLTVL.

CDR3 residues: CASSSRGEINTGELFF. CDR3 nucleotide sequence: TGTGCCAGCAGCTCCCGAGGGGAGATAAACACCGGGGAGCTGTTTTTT. The gene calls are TRBV7-9 and TRBJ2-2, with D perhaps TRBD1 or TRBD2 (5 bases each). Germline lookup yields CDR1 SEHNR and CDR2 FQNEAQ (reference sequence). V lost 4 bases to trimming and J lost 2 bases, with 14 bases between them. This CDR3 is 16 amino acids long.

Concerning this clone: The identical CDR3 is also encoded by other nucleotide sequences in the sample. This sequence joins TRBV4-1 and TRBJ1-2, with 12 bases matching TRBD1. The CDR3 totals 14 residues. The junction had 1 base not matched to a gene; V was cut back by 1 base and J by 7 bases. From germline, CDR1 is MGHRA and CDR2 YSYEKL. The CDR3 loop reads CASSQAGQGAGYTF. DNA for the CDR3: TGCGCCAGCAGCCAAGCGGGACAGGGGGCTGGCTACACCTTC.

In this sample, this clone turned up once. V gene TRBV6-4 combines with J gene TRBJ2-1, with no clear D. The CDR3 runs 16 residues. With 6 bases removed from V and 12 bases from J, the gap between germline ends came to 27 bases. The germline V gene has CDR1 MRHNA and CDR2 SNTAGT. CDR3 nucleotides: TGTGCCAGCAGGGATGGGCGACTGACGAAACTTGGCTGGCAGTTCTTC. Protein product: CASRDGRLTKLGWQFF.

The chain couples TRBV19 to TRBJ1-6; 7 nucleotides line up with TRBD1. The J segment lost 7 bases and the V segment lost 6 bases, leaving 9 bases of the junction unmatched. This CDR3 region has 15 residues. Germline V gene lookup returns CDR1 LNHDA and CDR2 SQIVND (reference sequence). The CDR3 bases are TGTGCCAGTAGGAGAGACAGGGACCTAAATTCACCCCTCCACTTT. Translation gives CASRRDRDLNSPLHF.

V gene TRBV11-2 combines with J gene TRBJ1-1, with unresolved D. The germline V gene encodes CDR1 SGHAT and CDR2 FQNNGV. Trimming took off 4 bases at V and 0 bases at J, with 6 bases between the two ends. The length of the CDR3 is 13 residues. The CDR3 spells CASSYRVNTEAFF. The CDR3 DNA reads TGTGCCAGCAGCTACAGAGTGAACACTGAAGCTTTCTTT.

The CDR3 region has the DNA TGTGCCAGCAGCTTCGGGCCCCTCGGCTCCGAGCAGTACTTC. This sequence encodes CASSFGPLGSEQYF. The rearrangement uses TRBV11-2 and TRBJ2-7, with D hard to call. The V gene lost 3 bases and the J gene lost 6 bases, with 15 bases spanning the gap. Looked up from germline, CDR1 is SGHAT and CDR2 is FQNNGV. This CDR3 has 14 residues.

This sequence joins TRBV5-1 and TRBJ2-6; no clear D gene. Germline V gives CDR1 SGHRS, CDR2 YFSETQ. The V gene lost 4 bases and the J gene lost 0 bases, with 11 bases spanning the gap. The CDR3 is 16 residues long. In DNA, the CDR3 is TGCGCCAGCAGCCTGGACCATGGCTCTGGGGCCAACGTCCTGACTTTC. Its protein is CASSLDHGSGANVLTF.

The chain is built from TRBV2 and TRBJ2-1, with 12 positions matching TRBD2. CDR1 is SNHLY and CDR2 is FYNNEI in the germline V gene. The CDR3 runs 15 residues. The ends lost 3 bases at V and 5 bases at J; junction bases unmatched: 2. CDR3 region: CASSDGLAGNNEQFF. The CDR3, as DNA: TGTGCCAGCAGTGACGGACTAGCGGGAAACAATGAGCAGTTCTTC. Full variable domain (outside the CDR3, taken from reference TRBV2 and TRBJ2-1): EPEVTQTPSHQVTQMGQEVILRCVPISNHLYFYWYRQILGQKVEFLVSFYNNEISEKSEIFDDQFSVERPDGSNFTLKIRSTKLEDSAMYFCASSDGLAGNNEQFFGPGTRLTVL.

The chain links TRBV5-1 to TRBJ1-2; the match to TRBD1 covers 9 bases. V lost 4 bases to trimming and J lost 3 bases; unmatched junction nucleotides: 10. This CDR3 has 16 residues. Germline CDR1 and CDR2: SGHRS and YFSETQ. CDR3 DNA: TGCGCCAGCAGCAATACAGGGGGCGCCTTAGACTATGGCTACACCTTC. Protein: CASSNTGGALDYGYTF.

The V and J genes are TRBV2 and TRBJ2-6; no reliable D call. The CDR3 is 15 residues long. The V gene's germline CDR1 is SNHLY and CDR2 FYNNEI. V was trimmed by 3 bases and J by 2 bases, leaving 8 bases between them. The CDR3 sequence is CASSEATAGANVLTF. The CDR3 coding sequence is TGTGCCAGCAGTGAGGCGACCGCTGGGGCCAACGTCCTGACTTTC.

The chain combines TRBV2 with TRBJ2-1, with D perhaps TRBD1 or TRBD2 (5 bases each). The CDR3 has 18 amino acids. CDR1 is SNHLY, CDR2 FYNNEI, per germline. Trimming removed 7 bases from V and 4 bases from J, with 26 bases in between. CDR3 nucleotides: TGTGCCAGCACTAAATTTGGCCCGGGACGTCTTATTTACAATGAGCAGTTCTTC. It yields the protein CASTKFGPGRLIYNEQFF.

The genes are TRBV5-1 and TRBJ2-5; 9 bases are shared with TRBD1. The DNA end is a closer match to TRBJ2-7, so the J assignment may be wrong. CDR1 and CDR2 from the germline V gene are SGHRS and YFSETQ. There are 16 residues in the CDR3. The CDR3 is CASSLASGTGIYEQYF. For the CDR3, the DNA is TGCGCCAGCAGCTTAGCCTCCGGGACAGGGATTTACGAGCAGTACTTC.

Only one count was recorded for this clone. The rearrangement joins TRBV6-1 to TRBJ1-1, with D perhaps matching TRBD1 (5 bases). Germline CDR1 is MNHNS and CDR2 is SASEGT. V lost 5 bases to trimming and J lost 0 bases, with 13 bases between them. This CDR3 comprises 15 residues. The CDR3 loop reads CASSSKTAMNTEAFF. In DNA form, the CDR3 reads TGTGCCAGCAGTTCGAAGACAGCGATGAACACTGAAGCTTTCTTT.

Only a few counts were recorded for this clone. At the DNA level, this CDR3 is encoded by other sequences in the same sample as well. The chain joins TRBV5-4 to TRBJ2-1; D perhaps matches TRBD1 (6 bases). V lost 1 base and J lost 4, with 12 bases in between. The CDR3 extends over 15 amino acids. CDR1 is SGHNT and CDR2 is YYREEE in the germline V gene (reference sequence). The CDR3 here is CASSLSAGAYNEQFF. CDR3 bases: TGTGCCAGCAGCTTGTCGGCAGGGGCGTACAATGAGCAGTTCTTC.

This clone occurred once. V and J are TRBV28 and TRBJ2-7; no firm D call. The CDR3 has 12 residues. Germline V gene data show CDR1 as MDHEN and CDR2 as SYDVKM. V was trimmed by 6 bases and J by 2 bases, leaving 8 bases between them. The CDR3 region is CASRGLTYEQYF. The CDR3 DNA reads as TGTGCCAGCAGAGGGCTGACCTACGAGCAGTACTTC.

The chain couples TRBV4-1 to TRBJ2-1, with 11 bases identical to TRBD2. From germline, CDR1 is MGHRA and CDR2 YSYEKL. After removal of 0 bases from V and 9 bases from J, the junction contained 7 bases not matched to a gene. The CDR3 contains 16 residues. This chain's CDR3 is CASSQDRASGRSEQFF. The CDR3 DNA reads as TGCGCCAGCAGCCAAGATCGGGCTAGCGGGAGGAGTGAGCAGTTCTTC.

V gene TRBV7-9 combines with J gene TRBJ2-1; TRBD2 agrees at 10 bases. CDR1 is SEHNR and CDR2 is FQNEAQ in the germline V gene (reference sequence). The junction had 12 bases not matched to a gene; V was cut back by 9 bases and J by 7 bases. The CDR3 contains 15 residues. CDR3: CASLLLAGVSNEQFF. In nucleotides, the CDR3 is TGTGCCAGTTTGCTTCTAGCGGGAGTATCTAATGAGCAGTTCTTC.

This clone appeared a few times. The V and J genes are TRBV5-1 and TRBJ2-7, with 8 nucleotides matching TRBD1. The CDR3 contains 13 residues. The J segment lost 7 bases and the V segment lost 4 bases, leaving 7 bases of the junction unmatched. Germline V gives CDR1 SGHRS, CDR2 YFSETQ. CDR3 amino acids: CASSAGQAREQYF. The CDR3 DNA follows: TGCGCCAGCAGCGCGGGACAGGCGCGGGAGCAGTACTTC. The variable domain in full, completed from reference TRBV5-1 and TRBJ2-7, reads KAGVTQTPRYLIKTRGQQVTLSCSPISGHRSVSWYQQTPGQGLQFLFEYFSETQRNKGNFPGRFSGRQFSNSRSEMNVSTLELGDSALYLCASSAGQAREQYFGPGTRLTVT.